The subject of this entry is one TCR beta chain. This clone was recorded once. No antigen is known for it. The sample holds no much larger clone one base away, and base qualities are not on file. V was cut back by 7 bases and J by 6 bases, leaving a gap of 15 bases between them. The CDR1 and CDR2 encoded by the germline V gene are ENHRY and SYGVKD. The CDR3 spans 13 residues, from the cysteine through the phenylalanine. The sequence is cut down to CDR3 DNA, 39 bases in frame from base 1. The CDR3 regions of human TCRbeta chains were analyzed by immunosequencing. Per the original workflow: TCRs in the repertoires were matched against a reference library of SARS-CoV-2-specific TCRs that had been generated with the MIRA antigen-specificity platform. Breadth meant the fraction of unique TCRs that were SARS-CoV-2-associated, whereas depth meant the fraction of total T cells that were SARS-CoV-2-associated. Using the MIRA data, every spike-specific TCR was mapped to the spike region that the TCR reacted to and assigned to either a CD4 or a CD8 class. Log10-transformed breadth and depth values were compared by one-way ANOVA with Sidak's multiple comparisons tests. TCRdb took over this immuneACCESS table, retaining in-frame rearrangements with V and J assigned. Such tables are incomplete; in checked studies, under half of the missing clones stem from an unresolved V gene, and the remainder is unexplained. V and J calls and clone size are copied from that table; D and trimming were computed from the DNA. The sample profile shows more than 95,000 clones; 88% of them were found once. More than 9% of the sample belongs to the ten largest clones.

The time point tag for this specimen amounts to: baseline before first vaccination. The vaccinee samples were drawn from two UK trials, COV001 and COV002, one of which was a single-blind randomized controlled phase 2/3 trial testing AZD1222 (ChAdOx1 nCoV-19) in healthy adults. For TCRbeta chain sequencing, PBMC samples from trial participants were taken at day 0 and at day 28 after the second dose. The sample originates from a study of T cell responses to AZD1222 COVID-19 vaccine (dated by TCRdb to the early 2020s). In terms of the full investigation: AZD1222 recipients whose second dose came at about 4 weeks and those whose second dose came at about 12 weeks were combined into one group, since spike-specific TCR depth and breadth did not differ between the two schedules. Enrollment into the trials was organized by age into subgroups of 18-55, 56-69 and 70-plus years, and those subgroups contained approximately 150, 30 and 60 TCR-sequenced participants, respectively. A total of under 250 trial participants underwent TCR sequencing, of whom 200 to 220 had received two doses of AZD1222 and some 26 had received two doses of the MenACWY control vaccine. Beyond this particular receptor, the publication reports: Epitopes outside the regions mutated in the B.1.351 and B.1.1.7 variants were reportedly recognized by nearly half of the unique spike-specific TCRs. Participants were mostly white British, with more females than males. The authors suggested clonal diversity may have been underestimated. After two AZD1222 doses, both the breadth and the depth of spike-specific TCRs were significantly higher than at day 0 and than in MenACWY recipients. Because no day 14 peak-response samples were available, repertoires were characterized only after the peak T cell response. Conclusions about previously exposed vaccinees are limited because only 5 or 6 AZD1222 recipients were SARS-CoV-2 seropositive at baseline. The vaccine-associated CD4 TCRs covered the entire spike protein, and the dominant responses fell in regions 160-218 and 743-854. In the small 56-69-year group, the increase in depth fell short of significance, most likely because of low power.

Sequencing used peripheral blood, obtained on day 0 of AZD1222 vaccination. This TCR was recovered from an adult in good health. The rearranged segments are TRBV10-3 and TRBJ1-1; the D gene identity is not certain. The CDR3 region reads CAIKTVAESEAFF. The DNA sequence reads TGTGCCATCAAGACGGTCGCAGAGTCTGAAGCTTTCTTT.